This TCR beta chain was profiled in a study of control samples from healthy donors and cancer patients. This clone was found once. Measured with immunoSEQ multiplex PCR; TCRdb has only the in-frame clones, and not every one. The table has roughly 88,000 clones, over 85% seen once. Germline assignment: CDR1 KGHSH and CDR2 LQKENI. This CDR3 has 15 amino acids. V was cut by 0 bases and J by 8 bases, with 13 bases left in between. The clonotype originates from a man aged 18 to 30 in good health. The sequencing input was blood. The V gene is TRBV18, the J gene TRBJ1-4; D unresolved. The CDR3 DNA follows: TGTGCCAGCTCACCACCGGGGAGGGTTGGCGAAAAACTGTTTTTT. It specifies CASSPPGRVGEKLFF.